Below, 30 T cell receptor beta chains from the same sample are listed, as sequenced in a study of CD8 T cells in ankylosing spondylitis. TCRdb used MiXCR to reprocess the 5' RACE reads, holding one entry per CDR3 protein. The data contain 25,000 to 35,000 distinct CDR3 sequences, 30% of them singletons. Sequencing was done on a sample of synovial fluid, either unsorted or a sorted T cell fraction (not recorded which). These receptors all stem from a male donor with ankylosing spondylitis.

V gene TRBV11-2 combines with J gene TRBJ1-1, with D unclear. The germline V gene has CDR1 SGHAT and CDR2 FQNNGV. The CDR3 is 13 amino acids. Trimming pared 8 bases from V and 4 bases from J, leaving 14 bases between. The CDR3 DNA is TGTGCCAGCTCCCTTGGGGTGGGCACTGAAGCTTTCTTT. Amino acids: CASSLGVGTEAFF.

Ten or more counts support this clonotype. This chain connects TRBV2 to TRBJ1-2; 8 positions agree with TRBD1. The trim removed 6 bases at V and 5 bases at J, leaving 8 bases unmatched. This CDR3 has 14 amino acids. Germline-derived CDR1 and CDR2 are SNHLY and FYNNEI. CDR3 DNA sequence: TGTGCCAGCAGACGACAGGGACAGGCTTATGGCTACACCTTC. Residues: CASRRQGQAYGYTF.

The CDR3 nucleotides read TGTGCCACTGAGTTGAACACTGAAGCTTTCTTT. Amino acid sequence: CATELNTEAFF. The gene calls are TRBV19 and TRBJ1-1, with D unclear. V was pared by 10 bases and J by 0 bases, with 6 bases between. CDR3 length equals 11 residues. The germline gives CDR1 LNHDA, CDR2 SQIVND (reference sequence).

This rearrangement joins TRBV21-1 to TRBJ1-6. TRBV21-1 is reported as a pseudogene. The CDR3 runs 18 residues. CDR3 amino acids: CASSSGNTCSSYNSPLHF. CDR3 nucleotide sequence: TGTGCCAGCAGCTCTGGAAACACTTGCAGCTCCTATAATTCACCCCTCCACTTT.

This clonotype was recorded many times. V gene TRBV27 combines with J gene TRBJ2-2; TRBD1 matches 10 bases. Germline lookup yields CDR1 MNHEY and CDR2 SMNVEV (reference sequence). Losses at the gene ends were 5 bases for V and 6 bases for J; bases not matched to a gene: 9. The CDR3 has 16 amino acids. CDR3 nucleotides: TGTGCCAGCAGTCCGACAGGGGGCATGAGAGCCGGGGAGCTGTTTTTT. This codes for CASSPTGGMRAGELFF.

A remark on this clonotype: A read error may produce the germline difference seen at one junction end. The V gene is TRBV19, the J gene TRBJ1-2; D uncertain. Germline CDR1 LNHDA, CDR2 SQIVND (reference sequence). This CDR3 is built from 12 residues. CDR3 sequence (DNA): TGTGCCACTAGTGGAGACCTCTATGGCTACACCTTC. It encodes CATSGDLYGYTF.

The chain is built from TRBV30 and TRBJ2-7, with TRBD1 matching over 10 bases. V shed 0 bases and J 3 bases; nucleotides not matched to a gene: 2. The CDR3 is 14 amino acids. Germline CDR1 GTSNPN, CDR2 SVGIG (reference sequence). The CDR3 nucleotides read TGTGCCTGGAGTGTCGGGACAGGGGACTACGAGCAGTACTTC. It translates to CAWSVGTGDYEQYF.

Only a few counts were recorded for this clonotype. The chain combines TRBV10-3 with TRBJ2-7, with D possibly being TRBD1 (6 bases). The CDR3 runs 12 residues. The V and J ends lost 6 bases and 0 bases respectively, with 6 bases between them. In germline, CDR1 is ENHRY, CDR2 SYGVKD. CDR3 protein: CAIRDSSYEQYV. The CDR3 bases are TGTGCCATCAGGGACAGCTCCTACGAGCAGTACGTC.

The rearrangement joins TRBV10-1 to TRBJ2-3, with a tentative D call TRBD2 (5 bases). From germline, CDR1 is WNHNN and CDR2 SYGVQD (reference sequence). The CDR3 totals 15 residues. V was clipped by 3 bases and J by 7 bases, with 17 bases between them. For the CDR3, the DNA is TGCGCCAGCAGTGAAACGGGGATGAGCGAAAATACGCAGTATTTT. This translates into CASSETGMSENTQYF.

This clonotype appeared a few times. This chain uses TRBV7-9 with TRBJ2-5; D gene ambiguous. The germline V gene has CDR1 SEHNR and CDR2 FQNEAQ (reference sequence). V dropped 2 bases and J dropped 1 base, with 8 bases sitting between them. This CDR3 comprises 14 residues. In DNA, the CDR3 is TGTGCCAGCAGCTTAATAGGGCTCCAAGAGACCCAGTACTTC. Translated, it gives CASSLIGLQETQYF.

V usage is TRBV3-1 and J usage is TRBJ1-6; D call uncertain. Germline loops: CDR1 LGHDT, CDR2 YNNKEL (reference sequence). CDR3 length: 18 amino acids. Trimming took off 0 bases at V and 0 bases at J, with 12 bases between the two ends. CDR3 bases: TGTGCCAGCAGCCAAGAAGCAGGACGAAGCTCCTATAATTCACCCCTCCACTTT. It yields the protein CASSQEAGRSSYNSPLHF.

The rearrangement links TRBV10-2 to TRBJ1-1, with unresolved D. Germline CDR1 WSHSY, CDR2 SAAADI. The CDR3 loop spans 11 amino acids. V lost 5 bases, J lost 8 bases, and 9 bases lay in between. The CDR3 sequence: CASSTVAEAFF. CDR3 DNA: TGCGCCAGCAGTACTGTTGCCGAAGCTTTCTTT.

This clonotype came up a few times. The V call is TRBV7-9, the J call TRBJ1-1; no clear D. V was clipped by 5 bases and J by 4 bases, with 8 bases between them. This CDR3 has 12 amino acids. Germline CDR1 and CDR2: SEHNR and FQNEAQ (reference sequence). CDR3 coding DNA: TGTGCCAGCAGCCCCCAAGTCACTGAAGCTTTCTTT. Translating it yields CASSPQVTEAFF.

The chain is built from TRBV12-3 or TRBV12-4 and TRBJ2-1; 7 bases agree with TRBD2. The CDR3 runs to 16 residues. Germline trimming cut 10 bases from V and 6 bases from J; bases unmatched to any gene: 18. In DNA form, the CDR3 reads TGTGCCATCCCGCCCCCATCGGGGGGAACAAGCAATGAGCAGTTCTTC. Its translation is CAIPPPSGGTSNEQFF.

J is TRBJ2-7 and V is TRBV15; D possibly corresponds to TRBD2 (7 bases). The CDR3 extends over 15 amino acids. CDR1 and CDR2 (germline): LNHNV, YYDKDF (reference sequence). CDR3 coding DNA: TGTTATATCTTGGGGGGCCCGGGAGGCTCCTACGAGCAGTACGTC. It is translated as CYILGGPGGSYEQYV.

The chain carries TRBV7-6 and TRBJ2-1, with 8 nucleotides matching TRBD2. This CDR3 is built from 17 residues. V lost 5 bases, J lost 9 bases, and 18 bases stayed unmatched. Germline V gene data show CDR1 as SGHVS and CDR2 as FNYEAQ. CDR3 protein: CASSKPLYGRAQGEQFF. In nucleotides, the CDR3 is TGTGCCAGCAGCAAGCCCCTTTACGGGAGGGCCCAGGGTGAGCAGTTCTTC.

This clonotype was counted many times. The chain recombines TRBV24-1 with TRBJ2-1, with D unclear. Germline values: CDR1 KGHDR, CDR2 SFDVKD. The CDR3 loop spans 11 amino acids. V lost 3 bases and J 8 bases, leaving 4 bases between the germline ends. CDR3 protein: CATSDGDEQFF. The CDR3 bases are TGTGCCACCAGTGATGGGGATGAGCAGTTCTTC.

This clonotype was seen only a few times. The CDR3, as DNA: TGCAGTGCTACTACCGGACACACTGAAGCTTTCTTT. Protein sequence: CSATTGHTEAFF. V usage is TRBV20-1 and J usage is TRBJ1-1; no reliable D call. Germline V gene lookup returns CDR1 DFQATT and CDR2 SNEGSKA (reference sequence). The CDR3 spans 12 residues. V was pared by 4 bases and J by 3 bases, with 9 bases between.

This clonotype was observed a few times. In nucleotides, the CDR3 is TGCAGTGCTACGGGACTCGGCTCCTACAATGAGCAGTTCTTC. Translation gives CSATGLGSYNEQFF. The chain recombines TRBV20-1 with TRBJ2-1, with D perhaps TRBD2 (6 bases). Germline CDR1 is DFQATT and CDR2 is SNEGSKA (reference sequence). V was cut by 4 bases and J by 0 bases, with 10 bases left in between. The CDR3 sequence is 14 residues long.

This clonotype was seen at least ten times. The V and J genes are TRBV10-2 and TRBJ2-1; 8 nucleotides align to TRBD1. V shed 10 bases, J shed 0 bases, and the junction held 14 bases outside the gene matches. CDR1 WSHSY and CDR2 SAAADI come from the germline V gene. The CDR3 spans 17 residues. DNA for the CDR3: TGCGCCACGAAGGACAGGGAGTTGAAGAGCTCCTACAATGAGCAGTTCTTC. Amino acid sequence: CATKDRELKSSYNEQFF.

J is TRBJ2-1 and V is TRBV3-1; 9 bases are shared with TRBD2. The CDR3 spans 20 residues. J lost 0 bases, V lost 0 bases, and 12 bases had no gene match. CDR1 is LGHDT and CDR2 is YNNKEL in the germline V gene (reference sequence). In nucleotides, the CDR3 is TGTGCCAGCAGCCAAGATGGACGCCTAGCGGGGATGAGCTCCTACAATGAGCAGTTCTTC. This translates into CASSQDGRLAGMSSYNEQFF.

This clonotype was found a few times. The chain recombines TRBV20-1 with TRBJ2-5, with TRBD2 identical over 13 bases. The CDR3 sequence is 17 residues long. Trimming at V came to 5 bases and at J to 2 bases, leaving 11 bases not matched to a gene. Germline V gives CDR1 DFQATT, CDR2 SNEGSKA (reference sequence). This CDR3 reads CSARTWTSGSVQETQYF. CDR3 DNA sequence: TGCAGTGCTCGGACGTGGACTAGCGGGAGTGTACAAGAGACCCAGTACTTC.

In this sample, this clonotype turned up once. The chain joins TRBV6-1 to TRBJ2-6, with unresolved D. Germline V gene data show CDR1 as MNHNS and CDR2 as SASEGT. This CDR3 contains 15 residues. The V end was cut by 1 base, the J end by 0 bases, with 4 bases between. Here the CDR3 reads CASSEDSSGANVLTF. In nucleotides, the CDR3 is TGTGCCAGCAGTGAAGACAGCTCTGGGGCCAACGTCCTGACTTTC.

This sequence joins TRBV29-1 and TRBJ2-1, with D unresolved. From germline, CDR1 is SQVTM and CDR2 ANQGSEA. The CDR3 has 12 residues. V dropped 1 base and J dropped 9 bases, with 10 bases sitting between them. The CDR3 coding sequence is TGCAGCGTTGAAGGAAACAAGGCTGAGCAGTTCTTC. The encoded protein is CSVEGNKAEQFF.

By share of the sample, this clonotype is medium-sized (0.01 to 0.1%). The chain is built from TRBV10-2 and TRBJ2-7, with D unresolved. The CDR3 contains 13 residues. CDR1 and CDR2 (germline): WSHSY, SAAADI. Trimming removed 4 bases at V and 2 bases at J, with 9 bases between. CDR3 DNA: TGCGCCAGCAGTGCTGGGCGGACCTACGAGCAGTACTTC. Translated, it gives CASSAGRTYEQYF.

This clonotype has just a few counts. The chain recombines TRBV27 with TRBJ2-5; 11 bases are a match to TRBD1. Unmatched junction bases numbered 7, after V lost 8 bases and J lost 5 bases. The CDR3 spans 14 residues. CDR1 is MNHEY, CDR2 SMNVEV, per germline (reference sequence). Written as DNA, the CDR3 is TGTGCCAGCTGGACAGGGGGCGTCTTGGAGACCCAGTACTTC. This encodes CASWTGGVLETQYF.

The chain joins TRBV2 to TRBJ1-3; D not certain. Germline loops: CDR1 SNHLY, CDR2 FYNNEI. This CDR3 region has 13 residues. The V gene lost 10 bases and the J gene lost 2 bases, with 12 bases spanning the gap. The CDR3 nucleotides are TGTGCCACGAGGGAAGGGACTGGAAACACCATATATTTT. Protein sequence: CATREGTGNTIYF.

The V call is TRBV6-2 or TRBV6-3, the J call TRBJ2-1; D remains unclear. The V and J ends lost 6 bases and 5 bases respectively, with 11 bases between them. The CDR3 sequence is 13 residues long. Looked up from germline, CDR1 is MNHEY and CDR2 is SVGEGT. CDR3 DNA sequence: TGTGCCAGCAGCTACCCCCCGCACAATGAGCAGTTCTTC. Its translation is CASSYPPHNEQFF.

This clonotype appeared a few times. The gene calls are TRBV6-2 or TRBV6-3 and TRBJ2-1, with a tentative D call TRBD2 (5 bases). CDR3 size: 16 residues. Germline V gene lookup returns CDR1 MNHEY and CDR2 SVGEGT. Trimming took off 2 bases at V and 3 bases at J, with 14 bases between the two ends. DNA of the CDR3: TGTGCCAGCAGTTACGCCGTTAGCGAGAGCTACAATGAGCAGTTCTTC. Encoded protein: CASSYAVSESYNEQFF.

The chain is built from TRBV5-1 and TRBJ1-1; TRBD1 matches 7 bases. The length of the CDR3 is 13 residues. J lost 7 bases, V lost 4 bases, and 7 bases had no gene match. Germline CDR1 is SGHRS and CDR2 is YFSETQ. This CDR3 is CASSQWGTDEAFF. CDR3 in DNA: TGCGCCAGCAGCCAATGGGGGACAGATGAAGCTTTCTTT. Full variable domain (missing parts from reference TRBV5-1 and TRBJ1-1): KAGVTQTPRYLIKTRGQQVTLSCSPISGHRSVSWYQQTPGQGLQFLFEYFSETQRNKGNFPGRFSGRQFSNSRSEMNVSTLELGDSALYLCASSQWGTDEAFFGQGTRLTVV.